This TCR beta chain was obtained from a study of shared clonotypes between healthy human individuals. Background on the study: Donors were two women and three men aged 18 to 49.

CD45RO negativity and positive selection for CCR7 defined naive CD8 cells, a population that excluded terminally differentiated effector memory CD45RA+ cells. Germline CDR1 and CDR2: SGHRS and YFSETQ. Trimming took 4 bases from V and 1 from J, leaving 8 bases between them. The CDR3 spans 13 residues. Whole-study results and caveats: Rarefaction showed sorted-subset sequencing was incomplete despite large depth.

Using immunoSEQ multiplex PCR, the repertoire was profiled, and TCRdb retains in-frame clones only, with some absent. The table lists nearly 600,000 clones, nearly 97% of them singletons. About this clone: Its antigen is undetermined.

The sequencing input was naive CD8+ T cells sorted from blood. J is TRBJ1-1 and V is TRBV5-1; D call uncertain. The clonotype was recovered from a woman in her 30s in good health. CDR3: CASSEGPNTEAFF. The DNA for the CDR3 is TGCGCCAGCAGCGAGGGCCCGAACACTGAAGCTTTCTTT.